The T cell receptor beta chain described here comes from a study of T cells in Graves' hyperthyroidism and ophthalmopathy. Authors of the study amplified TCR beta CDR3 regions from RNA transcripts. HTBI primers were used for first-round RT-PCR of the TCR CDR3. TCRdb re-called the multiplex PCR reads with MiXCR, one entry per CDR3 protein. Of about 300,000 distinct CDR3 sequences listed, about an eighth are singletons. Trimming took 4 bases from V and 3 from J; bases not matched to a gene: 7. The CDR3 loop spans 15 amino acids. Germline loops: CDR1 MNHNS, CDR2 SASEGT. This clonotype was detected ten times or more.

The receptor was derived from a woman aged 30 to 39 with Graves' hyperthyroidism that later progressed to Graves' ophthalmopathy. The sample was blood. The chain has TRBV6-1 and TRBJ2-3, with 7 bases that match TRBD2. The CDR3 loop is CASSGLAVETDTQYF. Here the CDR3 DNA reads TGTGCCAGCAGTGGTCTAGCGGTAGAGACAGATACGCAGTATTTT.